This T cell receptor beta chain is drawn from a study of blood T cell repertoires in COVID-19. The protocol was immunoSEQ multiplex PCR, while the TCRdb copy is restricted to in-frame clones and leaves out a portion. The profile covers 160,000 or so clones, with around 90% appearing a single time and 3.9% taken by the ten largest. The V end was cut by 5 bases, the J end by 0 bases, with 10 bases between. The CDR3 sequence is 14 residues long. Looked up from germline, CDR1 is MNHEY and CDR2 is SVGEGT. The sequenced sample was peripheral blood. The rearrangement links TRBV6-2 or TRBV6-3 to TRBJ1-2; D is ambiguous. The TCR comes from a woman aged 55-70 years who had recovered from COVID-19. The CDR3 spells CASSLDGANYGYTF. As DNA, the CDR3 is TGTGCCAGCAGTCTAGACGGAGCTAACTATGGCTACACCTTC.